Following are 21 T cell receptor beta chains from one sample sequenced in a study of CXCR3-negative and CXCR3-positive naive CD8 T cells. Study-wide results and caveats: Naive cells positive for CXCR3 carried more hydrophobic TRB CDR3s than CXCR3-negative ones.

The antigens for these receptors are not known. The libraries of TRB cDNA were constructed through 5' RACE using UMI labels. TCRdb reprocessed the 5' RACE reads and stores each CDR3 protein as one record, lacking DNA. The sample holds under 150,000 distinct CDR3 sequences. Material for sequencing was naive CXCR3+ CD8+ T cells from blood. Subset defined: CD45RO-CCR7+CD27+CD95- naive CD8+ T cells expressing CXCR3 (TNR3+). Source of these receptors: a human donor in good health. Some clones in this sample may be carry-over from other donors' samples.

The CDR3 here is CASSLSGIPSTDTQYF. The chain carries TRBV27 and TRBJ2-3. The CDR3 covers 16 residues. The germline V gene has CDR1 MNHEY and CDR2 SMNVEV (reference sequence).

The chain combines TRBV19 with TRBJ2-3; there is no DNA to check the TCRdb D call of TRBD1. In germline, CDR1 is LNHDA, CDR2 SQIVND (reference sequence). The CDR3 consists of 17 residues. This chain's CDR3 is CASSSYFAPGVADTQYF.

The chain links TRBV18 to TRBJ2-7; the TCRdb D gene call, TRBD1, has no DNA to confirm it. Looked up from germline, CDR1 is KGHSH and CDR2 is LQKENI. The CDR3 is 16 amino acids. CDR3 protein: CASSPFETGAKREQYF.

The CDR3 reads CASRLLGDGTDTQYF. The rearrangement joins TRBV6-5 to TRBJ2-3. The CDR3 is 15 amino acids. Germline V lookup: CDR1 MNHEY, CDR2 SVGAGI.

This sequence joins TRBV12-3 or TRBV12-4 and TRBJ2-3. The CDR3 covers 14 residues. The chain's CDR3 is CASRSSRSTDTQYF.

The chain carries TRBV6-6 and TRBJ2-7. Germline loops: CDR1 MNHNY, CDR2 SVGAGI (reference sequence). This CDR3 has 13 residues. CDR3 protein: CASSYPQSYEQYF.

The J gene is TRBJ2-3, the V gene TRBV19; TCRdb returns TRBD1, unconfirmable since there is no DNA. Germline-derived CDR1 and CDR2 are LNHDA and SQIVND (reference sequence). The CDR3 is 20 residues long. The CDR3 region is CASSIAVRSEPGGIGDTQYF.

The V and J genes are TRBV28 and TRBJ1-1; the TRBD1 assignment by TCRdb is unverifiable without DNA. Germline values: CDR1 MDHEN, CDR2 SYDVKM. This CDR3 is 19 amino acids long. The CDR3 reads CASSIRAGQGASSNTEAFF.

The chain uses TRBV7-9 and TRBJ2-7; TCRdb selects TRBD1, and the lack of DNA leaves this call unchecked. The CDR3 extends over 15 amino acids. Germline CDR1 is SEHNR and CDR2 is FQNEAQ (reference sequence). CDR3 residues: CASSSDRTVNYEQYF.

This chain joins TRBV12-3 or TRBV12-4 and TRBJ2-3; TCRdb names TRBD1, which stays unverified in the absence of DNA. There are 16 residues in the CDR3. The CDR3 sequence: CASSPPGQDSTDTQYF.

The V call is TRBV6-2 or TRBV6-3, the J call TRBJ1-1; the D gene TCRdb calls, TRBD1, cannot be checked with no DNA. CDR1 and CDR2 (germline): MNHEY, SVGEGT. The CDR3 extends over 17 amino acids. CDR3 protein: CASSYPVDSPVNTEAFF.

The rearrangement joins TRBV28 to TRBJ2-3. Looked up from germline, CDR1 is MDHEN and CDR2 is SYDVKM. The CDR3 covers 14 residues. The CDR3: CASSLRLAADTQYF.

V and J are TRBV5-1 and TRBJ2-1; TCRdb outputs TRBD1, but without DNA this stays unchecked. This CDR3 comprises 17 residues. Germline values: CDR1 SGHRS, CDR2 YFSETQ. The CDR3 here is CASSAGGQGFSPNEQFF.

The chain links TRBV6-1 to TRBJ2-3; TCRdb calls TRBD2, which cannot be checked without DNA. The CDR3 is made up of 16 amino acids. Per the germline V gene, CDR1 is MNHNS and CDR2 is SASEGT. The CDR3 sequence: CASSDRLAGNTDTQYF.

The chain is built from TRBV12-3 or TRBV12-4 and TRBJ2-3; TCRdb selects TRBD1, and the lack of DNA leaves this call unchecked. This CDR3 is built from 14 residues. The CDR3 reads CASTQGGNTDTQYF.

The chain couples TRBV9 to TRBJ2-2; TCRdb indicates TRBD1, and absent DNA this call remains unverified. The CDR3 length is 13 residues. Germline V CDR1 and CDR2: SGDLS, YYNGEE. CDR3 amino acids: CASTMGGTGELFF.

The CDR3: CSVGIGSTEAFF. The chain joins TRBV29-1 to TRBJ1-1. CDR1 is SQVTM and CDR2 is ANQGSEA in the germline V gene. This CDR3 region has 12 residues.

The rearrangement uses TRBV29-1 and TRBJ2-1. Germline V CDR1 and CDR2: SQVTM, ANQGSEA. CDR3 length equals 12 residues. The CDR3: CSVAETYNEQFF.

CDR3 residues: CASSLGTGIRGETQYF. The chain has TRBV7-3 and TRBJ2-5; the D gene TCRdb calls, TRBD1, cannot be checked with no DNA. This CDR3 contains 16 residues. Per the germline V gene, CDR1 is SGHTA and CDR2 is FQGTGA.

This chain uses TRBV6-6 with TRBJ2-1; TCRdb's D call, TRBD1, is unchecked because there is no DNA. The CDR3 extends over 15 amino acids. CDR1 is MNHNY, CDR2 SVGAGI, per germline (reference sequence). The CDR3 sequence is CASSNRDRGYNEQFF.

The chain employs TRBV29-1 and TRBJ2-7; the D gene TCRdb calls, TRBD1, cannot be checked with no DNA. Looked up from germline, CDR1 is SQVTM and CDR2 is ANQGSEA. The CDR3 is 12 residues long. The CDR3 sequence is CSVEDRDYEQYF.